The present TCR beta chain was sequenced within a study of T cells after yellow fever vaccination. Regarding the study as a whole: In post-booster samples, most primary-vaccination clones reappeared (approximately 97% CD4, roughly 88% CD8).

From germline, CDR1 is MNHNY and CDR2 SVGAGI (reference sequence). This CDR3 is built from 18 residues. The trim removed 4 bases at V and 1 base at J, leaving 10 bases unmatched. In this sample, this clonotype turned up a few times. The antigen remains undetermined. TCRdb fed the 5' RACE reads into MiXCR, producing one record per CDR3 protein. The sample carries more than 300,000 distinct CDR3 sequences, around 4.4% recorded once. This clonotype was obtained from a man aged 18 to 35 who received the YFV17D yellow fever vaccine. Sequencing used PBMCs, obtained 15 days after the yellow fever booster vaccination. The chain combines TRBV6-6 with TRBJ1-5; TRBD1 agrees at 10 bases. The CDR3 here is CASSFRDRGSRSNQPQHF. The CDR3 nucleotides read TGTGCCAGCAGTTTCCGGGACAGGGGATCCCGGAGCAATCAGCCCCAGCATTTT.